Listed below are T cell receptor beta chains from one sample, sequenced in a study of shared clonotypes between healthy human individuals. The method was immunoSEQ multiplex PCR; TCRdb's version includes in-frame clones alone and lacks a portion of them. The sample has around 2,000,000 clones, 90% to 95% seen once. Sequencing used naive CD8+ T cells from PBMCs. These receptors all come from a man between 18 and 35 years old in good health. Some clones in this sample may be carry-over from other donors' samples. Both conserved end residues are part of each CDR3. Each record gives: clone size, D gene, J gene, V gene, CDR3 DNA, CDR3 protein. D genes are given only for firm matches. Some rows have no size entry. The others give once, few or many, or a class for an expanded clone.

-,-,TRBJ2-3,TRBV15,TGTGCCACCAGCAGAGTGGCTAGCCTAACAACAGATACGCAGTATTTT,CATSRVASLTTDTQYF
-,-,TRBJ1-4,TRBV7-9,TGTGCCAGCAGCTCCGACGGGCTTGGGGCTAATGAAAAACTGTTTTTT,CASSSDGLGANEKLFF
-,-,TRBJ2-1,TRBV7-8,TGTGCCAGCAGCTTAGGGGGCGGCGGGTGGGGAAATGAGCAGTTCTTC,CASSLGGGGWGNEQFF
-,TRBD2,TRBJ2-3,TRBV27,TGTGCCAGCAGTCCTGGGACTAGCGGGATCTTAGGGATGTCGGATACGCAGTATTTT,CASSPGTSGILGMSDTQYF
-,-,TRBJ1-1,TRBV7-3,TGTGCCAGCAGCTCCGGTTGGGGTATGAACACTGAAGCTTTCTTT,CASSSGWGMNTEAFF
-,TRBD2,TRBJ2-3,TRBV5-1,TGCGCCAGCAGCTTTTGGGCGGGAGGAACTAGCACAGATACGCAGTATTTT,CASSFWAGGTSTDTQYF
-,-,TRBJ2-7,TRBV5-4,TGTGCCAGCAGTGTTGGGGGGTCCTACGAGCAGTACTTC,CASSVGGSYEQYF
-,-,TRBJ2-1,TRBV7-9,TGTGCCAGCAGCCCCCCGGGGGATGAGCAGTTCTTC,CASSPPGDEQFF
once,TRBD2,TRBJ2-3,TRBV2,TGTGCCAACCTCGGTCTAGCGGGAGGCTTCAGCACAGATACGCAGTATTTT,CANLGLAGGFSTDTQYF
-,-,TRBJ2-2,TRBV27,TGTGCCAGCAGTTTATCCTCTCTAGCGATGGTGAACACCGGGGAGCTGTTTTTT,CASSLSSLAMVNTGELFF
-,TRBD2,TRBJ2-7,TRBV28,TGTGCCAGCAGTCCGCTTCGGCTAGCGGGAGGGACCTACGAGCAGTACTTC,CASSPLRLAGGTYEQYF
few,-,TRBJ1-1,TRBV19,TGTGCCAGTAGTATTACCCCGGACAGTGAAGCTTTCTTT,CASSITPDSEAFF
-,-,TRBJ1-2,TRBV11-2,TGTGCCAGCAGCTTAGTACGAGGACGTGGCTACACCTTC,CASSLVRGRGYTF
-,-,TRBJ2-5,TRBV6-1,TGTGCCAGCAGTGACAATTCTAGGGGGGAATGGCAAGAGACCCAGTACTTC,CASSDNSRGEWQETQYF
-,-,TRBJ2-5,TRBV19,TGTGCCAGTAGTACCAGGGTACAAGAGACCCAGTACTTC,CASSTRVQETQYF
-,-,TRBJ2-3,TRBV28,TGTGCCAGCAGCCGGGGGACTCTCACCACAGATACGCAGTATTTT,CASSRGTLTTDTQYF
-,-,TRBJ2-5,TRBV12-1,TGTGCCAGCAGCTTTTTATGGCGCGCCAAGAATCAAGAGACCCAGTACTTC,CASSFLWRAKNQETQYF
once,TRBD1,TRBJ2-7,TRBV28,TGTGCCAGCAGAATTCACCAGGGGGACCCAACCTACGAGCAGTACTTC,CASRIHQGDPTYEQYF
-,TRBD2,TRBJ2-3,TRBV4-3,TGCGCCAGCAGCCAAGATGTAGCGGGAGTAGGGGGGGGAAGCACAGATACGCAGTATTTT,CASSQDVAGVGGGSTDTQYF
-,-,TRBJ2-3,TRBV9,TGTGCCAGCAGCGTAGCGGGCGGGAAGACAGATACGCAGTATTTT,CASSVAGGKTDTQYF
-,-,TRBJ2-4,TRBV27,TGTGCCAGCAGGCCACTGGGGCCCCAAAACATTCAGTACTTC,CASRPLGPQNIQYF
-,TRBD2,TRBJ2-3,TRBV7-8,TGTGCCAGCAGCTTAGCGCCACCCCTAGCGGGGATAACAGATACGCAGTATTTT,CASSLAPPLAGITDTQYF
-,TRBD1,TRBJ1-1,TRBV30,TGTGCCTGGAGTCTTGGCAGGGGGACTGAAGCTTTCTTT,CAWSLGRGTEAFF
-,TRBD2,TRBJ2-1,TRBV13,TGTGCCAGCAGCAACACTAGCGGCCTTTACAATGAGCAGTTCTTC,CASSNTSGLYNEQFF
-,TRBD1,TRBJ2-1,TRBV4-1,TGCGCCAGCAGCCAATGGCTAGGGGGCGGTGAGCAGTTCTTC,CASSQWLGGGEQFF
-,-,TRBJ1-1,TRBV7-9,TGTGCCAGCAGCTTAGAAGGGGATTTTGGAGCTTTCTTT,CASSLEGDFGAFF
-,-,TRBJ2-1,TRBV6-1,TGTGCCAGCAGTGAAGATGAAGTCTTGGCCTACAATGAGCAGTTCTTC,CASSEDEVLAYNEQFF
-,-,TRBJ2-7,TRBV6-6,TGTGCCAGCAGTATCTCTCTCGAGCAGTACTTC,CASSISLEQYF
-,-,TRBJ2-5,TRBV7-9,TGTGCCAGCAGCCTAGGGATAGAGACCCAGTACTTC,CASSLGIETQYF
-,-,TRBJ1-1,TRBV7-2,TGTGCCAGCAGCTTGATGGACGTAGCTGAAGCTTTCTTT,CASSLMDVAEAFF
-,TRBD1,TRBJ1-4,TRBV6-1,TGTGCCAGCACTGGGACAGGGGACGAAAAACTGTTTTTT,CASTGTGDEKLFF
-,-,TRBJ2-3,TRBV27,TGTGCCAGCAGTTTAACCCTAAGGGCAGATACGCAGTATTTT,CASSLTLRADTQYF
-,TRBD1,TRBJ1-2,TRBV12-5,TGTGCTAGTGGTTTGGCCCCGAGTCCCGGGACAGGGGGCTATGGCTACACCTTC,CASGLAPSPGTGGYGYTF
once,-,TRBJ2-7,TRBV28,TGTGCCAGCAGTTCCAGGGTCACTACCTACGAGCAGTACTTC,CASSSRVTTYEQYF
-,-,TRBJ2-3,TRBV11-2,TGTGCCAGCAGCCCGAGGGACCTTTACGTCACAGATACGCAGTATTTT,CASSPRDLYVTDTQYF
-,-,TRBJ2-2,TRBV7-9,TGTGCCAGCAGCTTACTGGGGGTTGGGCACACCGGGGAGCTGTTTTTT,CASSLLGVGHTGELFF
once,-,TRBJ1-3,TRBV4-1,TGCGCCAGCAGGCTTACACTAGGGGACACCATATATTTT,CASRLTLGDTIYF
-,TRBD1,TRBJ1-5,TRBV19,TGTGCCAGTAGCGGACAGGGGATCAGCAATCAGCCCCAGCATTTT,CASSGQGISNQPQHF
-,TRBD1,TRBJ2-6,TRBV27,TGTGCCAGCAGTGCCCGGGACAGGGCCGGGGCCAACGTCCTGACTTTC,CASSARDRAGANVLTF
-,-,TRBJ2-3,TRBV5-1,TGCGCCAGCAGCATCCGGGACGGATTCACAGATACGCAGTATTTT,CASSIRDGFTDTQYF
-,-,TRBJ1-2,TRBV4-1,TGCGCCAGCAGCCAGGAACAGGGTGTAATCTCCTATGGCTACACCTTC,CASSQEQGVISYGYTF
-,-,TRBJ2-2,TRBV4-1,TGCGCCAGCAGCCAAGTAACGGGCGTACGAACCACCGGGGAGCTGTTTTTT,CASSQVTGVRTTGELFF
-,-,TRBJ2-1,TRBV13,TGTGCCAGCAGCGAGAAAACTTCCGGGAGAGAGCAGTTCTTC,CASSEKTSGREQFF
many,TRBD1,TRBJ2-6,TRBV4-3,TGCGCCAGCAGCCAAGCCCCAGGGGGAGATGGGGCCAACGTCCTGACTTTC,CASSQAPGGDGANVLTF